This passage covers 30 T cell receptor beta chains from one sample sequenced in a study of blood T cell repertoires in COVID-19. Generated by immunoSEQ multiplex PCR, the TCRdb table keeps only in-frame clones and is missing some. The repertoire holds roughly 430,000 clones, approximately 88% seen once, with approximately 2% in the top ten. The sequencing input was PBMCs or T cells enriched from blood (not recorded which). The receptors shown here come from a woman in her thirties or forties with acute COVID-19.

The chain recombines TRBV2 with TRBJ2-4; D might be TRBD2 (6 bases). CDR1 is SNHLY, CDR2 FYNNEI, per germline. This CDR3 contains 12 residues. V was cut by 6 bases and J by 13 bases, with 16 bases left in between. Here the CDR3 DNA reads TGTGCCAGCAGCGAACTAGCTGCGTTACAGTACTTC. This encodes CASSELAALQYF.

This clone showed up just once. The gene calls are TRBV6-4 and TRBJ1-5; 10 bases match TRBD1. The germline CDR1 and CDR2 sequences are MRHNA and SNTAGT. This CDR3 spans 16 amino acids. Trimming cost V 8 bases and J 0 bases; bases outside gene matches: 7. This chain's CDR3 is CASGGQGLDSNQPQHF. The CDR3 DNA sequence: TGTGCCAGCGGGGGACAGGGGTTGGATAGCAATCAGCCCCAGCATTTT.

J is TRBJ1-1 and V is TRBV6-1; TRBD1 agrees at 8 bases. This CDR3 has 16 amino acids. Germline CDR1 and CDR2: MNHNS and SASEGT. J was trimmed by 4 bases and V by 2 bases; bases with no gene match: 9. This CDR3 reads CASSESRRQGATEAFF. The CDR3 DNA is TGTGCCAGCAGTGAATCTAGGAGGCAGGGGGCCACTGAAGCTTTCTTT.

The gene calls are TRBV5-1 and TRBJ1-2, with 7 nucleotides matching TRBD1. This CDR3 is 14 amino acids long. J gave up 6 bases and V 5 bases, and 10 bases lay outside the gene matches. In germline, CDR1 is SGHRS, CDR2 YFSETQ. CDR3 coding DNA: TGCGCCAGCAGGAAAATTACAGGGGCCGATGGCTACACCTTC. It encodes CASRKITGADGYTF.

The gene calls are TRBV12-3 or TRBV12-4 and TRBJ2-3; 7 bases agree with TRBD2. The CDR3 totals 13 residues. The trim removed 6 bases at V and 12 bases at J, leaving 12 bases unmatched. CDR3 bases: TGTGCCAGCAGCCACTCCGGGAGGAGCACTCAGTATTTT. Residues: CASSHSGRSTQYF.

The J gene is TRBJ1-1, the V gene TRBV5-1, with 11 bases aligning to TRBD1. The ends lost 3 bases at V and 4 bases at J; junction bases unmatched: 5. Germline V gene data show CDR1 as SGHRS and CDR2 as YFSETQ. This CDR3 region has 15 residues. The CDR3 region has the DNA TGCGCCAGCAGCTCTACGGGACAGGGGGGCACTGAAGCTTTCTTT. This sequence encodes CASSSTGQGGTEAFF.

The CDR3 here is CATLPITVSSYNEQFF. CDR3 in DNA: TGTGCCACCCTTCCGATCACTGTTAGCTCCTACAATGAGCAGTTCTTC. The rearrangement uses TRBV27 and TRBJ2-1; D is unclear. Trimming removed 10 bases at V and 0 bases at J, with 19 bases between. Germline V gene lookup returns CDR1 MNHEY and CDR2 SMNVEV (reference sequence). The CDR3 totals 16 residues.

The CDR3 here is CASSSWGREGEKLFF. The CDR3 coding sequence is TGTGCCAGCAGCTCATGGGGGAGGGAGGGTGAAAAACTGTTTTTT. The chain combines TRBV11-2 with TRBJ1-4; maybe TRBD1 (5 bases). Germline loops: CDR1 SGHAT, CDR2 FQNNGV. This CDR3 is built from 15 residues. V gave up 4 bases and J gave up 7 bases, with 16 bases separating them.

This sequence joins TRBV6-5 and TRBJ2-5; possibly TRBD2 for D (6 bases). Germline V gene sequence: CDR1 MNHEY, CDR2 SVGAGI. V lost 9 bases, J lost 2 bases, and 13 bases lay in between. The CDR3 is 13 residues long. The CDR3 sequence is CASTGLSQETQYF. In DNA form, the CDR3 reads TGTGCCAGTACGGGACTGTCTCAAGAGACCCAGTACTTC.

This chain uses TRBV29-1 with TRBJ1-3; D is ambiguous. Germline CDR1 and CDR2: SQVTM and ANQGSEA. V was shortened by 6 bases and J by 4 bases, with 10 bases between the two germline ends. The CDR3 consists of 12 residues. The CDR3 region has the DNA TGCAGCGTGATGCGCACCGGAAACACCATATATTTT. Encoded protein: CSVMRTGNTIYF.

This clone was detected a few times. As DNA, the CDR3 is TGTGCCAGCACCCCTCGCGGGTCCCGCGAGACCCAGTACTTC. This sequence encodes CASTPRGSRETQYF. This chain links TRBV6-2 or TRBV6-3 with TRBJ2-5; maybe TRBD2 (5 bases). Germline V gene data show CDR1 as MNHEY and CDR2 as SVGEGT. This CDR3 contains 14 residues. V was trimmed by 7 bases and J by 5 bases, leaving 17 bases between them.

CDR3: CASSTGTAVDEQYF. DNA for the CDR3: TGTGCCAGCAGTACCGGGACAGCGGTGGACGAGCAGTACTTC. The chain combines TRBV6-5 with TRBJ2-7; 7 bases map to TRBD1. V shed 5 bases, J shed 5 bases, and the junction held 9 bases outside the gene matches. Germline V gene sequence: CDR1 MNHEY, CDR2 SVGAGI. The CDR3 loop spans 14 amino acids.

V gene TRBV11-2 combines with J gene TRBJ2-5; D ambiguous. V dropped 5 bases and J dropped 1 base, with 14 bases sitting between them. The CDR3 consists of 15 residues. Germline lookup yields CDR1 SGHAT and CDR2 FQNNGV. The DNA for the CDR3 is TGTGCCAGCAGCCCCCAGCCCGGGTCCCAAGAGACCCAGTACTTC. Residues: CASSPQPGSQETQYF.

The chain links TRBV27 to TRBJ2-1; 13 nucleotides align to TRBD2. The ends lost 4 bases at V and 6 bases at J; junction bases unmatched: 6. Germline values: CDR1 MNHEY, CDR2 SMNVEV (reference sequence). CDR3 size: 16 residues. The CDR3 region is CASSSLGTSGVNEQFF. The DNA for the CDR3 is TGTGCCAGCAGTTCCCTCGGGACTAGCGGGGTCAATGAGCAGTTCTTC.

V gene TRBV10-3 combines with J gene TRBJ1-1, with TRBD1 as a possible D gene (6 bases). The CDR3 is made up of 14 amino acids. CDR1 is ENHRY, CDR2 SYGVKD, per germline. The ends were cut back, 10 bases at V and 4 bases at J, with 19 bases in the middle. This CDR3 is CATQKQTGSTEAFF. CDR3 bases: TGTGCCACCCAAAAACAGACAGGATCCACTGAAGCTTTCTTT.

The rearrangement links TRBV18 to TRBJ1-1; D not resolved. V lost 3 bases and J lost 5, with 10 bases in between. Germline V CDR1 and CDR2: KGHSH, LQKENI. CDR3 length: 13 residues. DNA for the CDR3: TGTGCCAGCTCACCCCGACACCCTACTGAAGCTTTCTTT. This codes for CASSPRHPTEAFF.

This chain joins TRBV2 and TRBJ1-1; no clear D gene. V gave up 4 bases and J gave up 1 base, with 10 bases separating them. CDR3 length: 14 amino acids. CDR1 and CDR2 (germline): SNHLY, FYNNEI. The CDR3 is CASSATTPNTEAFF. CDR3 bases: TGTGCCAGCAGTGCTACTACACCGAACACTGAAGCTTTCTTT.

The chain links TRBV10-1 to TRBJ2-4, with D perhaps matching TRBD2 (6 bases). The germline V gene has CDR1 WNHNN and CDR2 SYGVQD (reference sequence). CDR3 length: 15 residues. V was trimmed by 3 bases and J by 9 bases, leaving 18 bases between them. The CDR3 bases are TGCGCCAGCAGTGATTCAAGGCGGGGTCACGGCATTCAGTACTTC. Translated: CASSDSRRGHGIQYF.

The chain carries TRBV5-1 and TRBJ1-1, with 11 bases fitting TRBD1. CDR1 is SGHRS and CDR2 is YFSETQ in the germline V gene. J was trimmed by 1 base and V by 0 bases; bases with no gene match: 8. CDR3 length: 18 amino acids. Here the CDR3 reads CASSLEPGQGVTNTEAFF. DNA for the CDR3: TGCGCCAGCAGCTTGGAACCGGGACAGGGGGTGACGAACACTGAAGCTTTCTTT.

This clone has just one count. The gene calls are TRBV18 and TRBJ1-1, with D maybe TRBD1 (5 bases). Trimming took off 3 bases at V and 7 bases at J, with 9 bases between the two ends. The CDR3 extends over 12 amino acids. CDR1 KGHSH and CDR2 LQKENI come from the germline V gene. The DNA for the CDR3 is TGTGCCAGCTCACCGCTTCAGGGTGAAGCTTTCTTT. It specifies CASSPLQGEAFF.

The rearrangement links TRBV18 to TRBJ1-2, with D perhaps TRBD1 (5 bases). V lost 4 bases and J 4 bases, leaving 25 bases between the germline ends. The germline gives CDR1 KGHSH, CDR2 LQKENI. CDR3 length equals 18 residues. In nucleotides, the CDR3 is TGTGCCAGCTCACAAGGGGTTACAGGTACCCGATTTCCCTATGGCTACACCTTC. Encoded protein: CASSQGVTGTRFPYGYTF. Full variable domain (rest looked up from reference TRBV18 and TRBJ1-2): NAGVMQNPRHLVRRRGQEARLRCSPMKGHSHVYWYRQLPEEGLKFMVYLQKENIIDESGMPKERFSAEFPKEGPSILRIQQVVRGDSAAYFCASSQGVTGTRFPYGYTFGSGTRLTVV.

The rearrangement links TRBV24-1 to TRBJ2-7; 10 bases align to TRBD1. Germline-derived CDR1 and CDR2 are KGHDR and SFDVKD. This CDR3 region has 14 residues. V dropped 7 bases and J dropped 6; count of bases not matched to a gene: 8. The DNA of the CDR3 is TGTGCCACCAGCCCTAGGACAGGGGGAACCGAGCAGTACTTC. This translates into CATSPRTGGTEQYF.

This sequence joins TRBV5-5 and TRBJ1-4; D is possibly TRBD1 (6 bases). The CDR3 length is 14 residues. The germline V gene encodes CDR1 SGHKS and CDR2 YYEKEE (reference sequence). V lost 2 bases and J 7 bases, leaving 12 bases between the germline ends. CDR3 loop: CASSFLTGSEKLFF. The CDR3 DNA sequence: TGTGCCAGCAGCTTTTTAACAGGGAGTGAAAAACTGTTTTTT.

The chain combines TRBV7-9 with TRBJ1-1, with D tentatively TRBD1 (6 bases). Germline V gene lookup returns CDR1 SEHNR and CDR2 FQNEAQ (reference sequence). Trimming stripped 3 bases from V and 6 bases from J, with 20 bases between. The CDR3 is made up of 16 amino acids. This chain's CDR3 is CASSFTGGGAPAEAFF. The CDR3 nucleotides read TGTGCCAGCAGCTTTACCGGTGGGGGGGCCCCGGCTGAAGCTTTCTTT.

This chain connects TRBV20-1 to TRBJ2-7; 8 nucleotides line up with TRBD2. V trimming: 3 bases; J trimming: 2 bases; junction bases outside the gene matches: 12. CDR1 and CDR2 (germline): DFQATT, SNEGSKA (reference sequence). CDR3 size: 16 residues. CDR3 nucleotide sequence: TGCAGTGCTAGTCTTACCGAAGCGGGGGCTCCCTACGAGCAGTACTTC. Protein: CSASLTEAGAPYEQYF.

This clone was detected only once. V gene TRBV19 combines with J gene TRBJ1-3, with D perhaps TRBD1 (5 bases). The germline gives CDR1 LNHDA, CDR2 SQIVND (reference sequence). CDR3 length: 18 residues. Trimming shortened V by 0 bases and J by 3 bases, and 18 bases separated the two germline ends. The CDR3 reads CASSIDRKGPTLGNTIYF. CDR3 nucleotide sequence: TGTGCCAGTAGTATAGATCGAAAGGGGCCGACTCTTGGAAACACCATATATTTT.

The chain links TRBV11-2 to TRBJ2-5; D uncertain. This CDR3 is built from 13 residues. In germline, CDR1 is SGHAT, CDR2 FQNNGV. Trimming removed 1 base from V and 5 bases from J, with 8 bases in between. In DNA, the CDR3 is TGTGCCAGCAGCTTAGGGGTGGGCGAGACCCAGTACTTC. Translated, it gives CASSLGVGETQYF.

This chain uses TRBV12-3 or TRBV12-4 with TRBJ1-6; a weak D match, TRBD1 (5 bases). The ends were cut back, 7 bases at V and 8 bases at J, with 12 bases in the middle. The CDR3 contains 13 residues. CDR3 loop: CASNRGGDSPLHF. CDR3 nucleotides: TGTGCCAGCAATCGGGGAGGGGATTCACCCCTCCACTTT.

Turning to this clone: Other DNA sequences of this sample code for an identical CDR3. CDR3 loop: CASRLAGGSTDTQYF. The CDR3 bases are TGCGCCAGCAGACTAGCGGGAGGGTCCACAGATACGCAGTATTTT. The chain has TRBV5-1 and TRBJ2-3; TRBD2 agrees at 13 bases. The CDR3 length is 15 residues. Germline V lookup: CDR1 SGHRS, CDR2 YFSETQ. The V gene end was trimmed by 5 bases and the J gene end by 2 bases; junction bases not matched to a gene: 2.

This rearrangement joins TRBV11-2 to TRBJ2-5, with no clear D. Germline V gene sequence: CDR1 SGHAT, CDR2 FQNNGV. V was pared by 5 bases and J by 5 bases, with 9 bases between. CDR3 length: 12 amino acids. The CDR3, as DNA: TGTGCCAGCAGCAGCTTTTCCGAGACCCAGTACTTC. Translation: CASSSFSETQYF.